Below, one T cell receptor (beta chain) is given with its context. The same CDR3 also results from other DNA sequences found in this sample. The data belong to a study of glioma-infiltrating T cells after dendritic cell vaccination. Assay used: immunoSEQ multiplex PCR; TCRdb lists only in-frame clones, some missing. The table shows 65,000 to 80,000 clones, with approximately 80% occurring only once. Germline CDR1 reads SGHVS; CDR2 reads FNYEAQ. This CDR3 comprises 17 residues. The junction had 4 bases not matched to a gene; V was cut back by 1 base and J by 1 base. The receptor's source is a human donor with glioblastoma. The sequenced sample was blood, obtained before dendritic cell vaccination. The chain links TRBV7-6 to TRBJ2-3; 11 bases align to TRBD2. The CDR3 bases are TGTGCCAGCAGCTTAGGAGTTAGCGGGGGGGGCACAGATACGCAGTATTTT. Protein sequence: CASSLGVSGGGTDTQYF.